These T cell receptor beta chains were read from a single sample in a study of T cells after yellow fever vaccination. TCRdb passed the 5' RACE reads through MiXCR, listing each CDR3 protein once. The sample carries some 670,000 distinct CDR3 sequences, roughly 12% recorded once. The sequencing here drew on PBMCs, taken on the day of the yellow fever booster vaccination. The receptors were gathered from a man between 25 and 39 years old who received the YFV17D yellow fever vaccine. Each CDR3 is given with its conserved first and last residue. The D gene is left open where the match is weak. Size is omitted from some rows. Given values are once, few, many or a class for expanded clones.

>TRBJ2-4|.|.|TRBV27
CASSPRGQGLHIQYF
TGTGCCAGCAGCCCGCGCGGGCAGGGTTTACACATTCAGTACTTC
>TRBJ2-1|few|.|TRBV4-3
CASSQDPGGREFF
TGCGCCAGCAGCCAAGATCCCGGGGGACGAGAGTTCTTC
>TRBJ2-3|.|.|TRBV6-1
CAIARSTFSDTQYF
TGTGCCATCGCTAGATCCACATTCTCAGATACGCAGTATTTT
>TRBJ1-2|few|.|TRBV11-2
CASSFGQRAGGYTF
TGTGCCAGCAGCTTCGGACAAAGGGCAGGTGGCTACACCTTC
>TRBJ2-6|.|.|TRBV5-1
CASSLAGPSGANVLTF
TGCGCCAGCAGCTTGGCGGGGCCCTCTGGGGCCAACGTCCTGACTTTC
>TRBJ2-7|.|.|TRBV2
CASSGGDFYEQYF
TGTGCCAGCAGTGGTGGGGATTTCTACGAGCAGTACTTC
>TRBJ2-7|.|.|TRBV6-5
CASSYPQNRTYEQYF
TGTGCCAGCAGTTATCCCCAAAATAGAACCTACGAGCAGTACTTC
>TRBJ2-5|.|.|TRBV7-9
CASSPATNQETRYF
TGTGCCAGCAGTCCAGCAACGAACCAAGAGACCCGGTACTTC
>TRBJ1-1|.|.|TRBV6-2/TRBV6-3
CASSSRPQGMNTEAFF
TGTGCCAGCAGCTCGCGACCCCAGGGAATGAACACTGAAGCTTTCTTT
>TRBJ2-7|.|.|TRBV27
CASSAPVVGSYEQYF
TGTGCCAGCAGTGCCCCCGTGGTGGGCTCCTACGAGCAGTACTTC
>TRBJ2-2|.|TRBD2|TRBV15
CATSRDHPGGRTGELFF
TGTGCCACCAGCAGAGATCATCCGGGAGGAAGGACCGGGGAGCTGTTTTTT
>TRBJ2-5|few|TRBD2|TRBV10-3
CAITDQLAGGPETQYF
TGTGCCATCACCGACCAACTAGCGGGAGGGCCGGAGACCCAGTACTTC
>TRBJ1-4|.|.|TRBV7-9
CASSTHTTTNEKLFF
TGTGCCAGCAGCACCCACACTACAACTAATGAAAAACTGTTTTTT
>TRBJ2-7|.|TRBD1|TRBV3-1
CASSQKVGQGGEQYF
TGTGCCAGCAGCCAAAAGGTAGGACAGGGGGGCGAGCAGTACTTC
>TRBJ2-3|.|TRBD2|TRBV7-2
CASSLLAGGFFTDTQYF
TGTGCCAGCAGTTTATTAGCGGGAGGGTTTTTCACAGATACGCAGTATTTT
>TRBJ2-1|few|.|TRBV5-1
CASSFDPYEQFF
TGCGCCAGCAGCTTCGACCCCTATGAGCAGTTCTTC
>TRBJ1-2|few|.|TRBV28
CASRPPPDDGYTF
TGTGCCAGCAGGCCCCCCCCAGATGATGGCTACACCTTC
>TRBJ2-2|.|TRBD2|TRBV7-2
CASSLRTSGIGNTGELFF
TGTGCCAGCAGCTTACGCACTAGCGGGATCGGTAATACCGGGGAGCTGTTTTTT
>TRBJ2-7|.|TRBD1|TRBV29-1
CSARTDRVFSYEQYF
TGCAGCGCCCGAACGGACAGGGTTTTTTCCTACGAGCAGTACTTC
>TRBJ2-5|.|.|TRBV6-5
CASSYSGRGQGETQYF
TGTGCCAGCAGTTACTCTGGCCGGGGGCAGGGAGAGACCCAGTACTTC
>TRBJ2-4|.|.|TRBV7-9
CASSSHLGNLAKNIQYF
TGTGCCAGCAGCTCCCATCTCGGAAACCTAGCCAAAAACATTCAGTACTTC
>TRBJ2-5|.|TRBD2|TRBV7-2
CASASGRAGRETQYF
TGTGCCAGCGCTAGCGGGAGGGCCGGGAGAGAGACCCAGTACTTC
>TRBJ1-5|.|.|TRBV5-1
CASSPGRLGSNQPQHF
TGCGCCAGCAGCCCGGGGCGGCTTGGTAGCAATCAGCCCCAGCATTTT
>TRBJ2-1|.|.|TRBV27
CASSLKVRQRVQLFYNEQFF
TGTGCCAGCAGTTTGAAAGTGCGTCAGAGAGTACAACTTTTTTACAATGAGCAGTTCTTC
>TRBJ1-2|few|.|TRBV4-2
CASSPPTPNYGYTF
TGTGCCAGCAGCCCACCGACACCTAACTATGGCTACACCTTC
>TRBJ2-7|.|TRBD2|TRBV29-1
CSVITGLAVMDEQYF
TGCAGCGTTATAACGGGACTAGCTGTAATGGACGAGCAGTACTTC
>TRBJ2-1|few|.|TRBV6-6
CASSYSPLLEQFF
TGTGCCAGCAGTTACTCCCCTTTACTTGAGCAGTTCTTC
>TRBJ2-7|.|TRBD2|TRBV9
CASSVGGGQSYEQYF
TGTGCCAGCAGCGTAGGCGGGGGGCAGTCCTACGAGCAGTACTTC
>TRBJ2-3|.|TRBD2|TRBV7-9
CASRSRLAGVTDTQYF
TGTGCCAGCAGATCTCGACTAGCGGGAGTCACAGATACGCAGTATTTT
>TRBJ2-1|few|.|TRBV19
CASSLQATGLEQFF
TGTGCCAGTAGTCTACAGGCCACAGGACTAGAGCAGTTCTTC
>TRBJ1-1|few|TRBD1|TRBV29-1
CSGGTGGDSTEAFF
TGCAGCGGCGGGACAGGGGGCGATAGCACTGAAGCTTTCTTT
>TRBJ1-1|few|TRBD1|TRBV3-1
CASSQDFGTGFNTEAFF
TGTGCCAGCAGCCAAGATTTCGGGACAGGTTTTAACACTGAAGCTTTCTTT
>TRBJ2-1|.|.|TRBV20-1
CSARTLQDNEQFF
TGCAGTGCTAGAACGCTACAGGACAATGAGCAGTTCTTC
>TRBJ1-1|few|.|TRBV28
CASSLRGMAGTEAFF
TGTGCCAGCAGTTTAAGAGGGATGGCGGGCACTGAAGCTTTCTTT
>TRBJ2-7|few|.|TRBV7-9
CASSFISSEQYF
TGTGCCAGCAGCTTCATTTCGAGCGAGCAGTACTTC
>TRBJ2-1|.|TRBD2|TRBV5-4
CASSQKTSGMNEQFF
TGTGCCAGCAGCCAAAAGACTAGCGGGATGAATGAGCAGTTCTTC
>TRBJ2-5|.|.|TRBV27
CASSFRGTETQYF
TGTGCCAGCAGTTTCCGCGGGACAGAGACCCAGTACTTC
>TRBJ2-7|few|TRBD2|TRBV7-6
CASSLGREGYEQYF
TGTGCCAGCAGCTTAGGGCGGGAGGGGTACGAGCAGTACTTC
>TRBJ2-1|many|.|TRBV20-1
CSASYYNEQFF
TGCAGTGCTTCTTACTACAATGAGCAGTTCTTC
>TRBJ1-6|few|TRBD1|TRBV9
CASSDVGTGGSLHF
TGTGCCAGCAGCGACGTCGGGACAGGGGGTTCTCTCCACTTT
>TRBJ2-3|.|.|TRBV6-2/TRBV6-3
CASKIRRVTDTQYF
TGTGCCAGCAAAATCCGGCGGGTCACAGATACGCAGTATTTT
>TRBJ2-7|few|TRBD1|TRBV6-5
CASSLPRQGVIYEQYF
TGTGCCAGCAGTCTACCCCGACAGGGGGTAATTTACGAGCAGTACTTC
>TRBJ2-4|.|.|TRBV7-4
CASSTSDRPISAKNIQYF
TGTGCCAGCAGTACCTCAGACAGGCCGATTTCCGCCAAAAACATTCAGTACTTC
>TRBJ2-3|few|TRBD1|TRBV12-3/TRBV12-4
CASSRHKTGGVYTQYF
TGTGCCAGCAGTCGACATAAGACAGGGGGCGTATATACGCAGTATTTT
>TRBJ2-4|.|.|TRBV14
CASSQVGIAKNVQYF
TGTGCCAGCAGCCAGGTCGGCATAGCCAAAAACGTTCAGTACTTC
>TRBJ2-5|few|.|TRBV20-1
CSARERGFETQYF
TGCAGTGCTAGAGAACGAGGGTTCGAGACCCAGTACTTC
>TRBJ2-7|.|TRBD2|TRBV3-1
CASSRAGLAGDSYEQYF
TGTGCCAGCAGCCGAGCCGGACTAGCGGGGGACTCCTACGAGCAGTACTTC
>TRBJ2-7|many|TRBD1|TRBV7-2
CASSITGGPYEQYF
TGTGCCAGCAGCATTACAGGGGGCCCTTACGAGCAGTACTTC
>TRBJ1-2|many|.|TRBV15
CATSRSTYATNYGYTF
TGTGCCACCAGCAGATCCACCTACGCTACTAACTATGGCTACACCTTC
>TRBJ2-4|few|.|TRBV7-9
CASSPRDIQYF
TGTGCCAGCAGCCCCAGGGACATTCAGTACTTC
>TRBJ2-7|few|.|TRBV24-1
CATSPPRAGDF
TGTGCCACCAGCCCGCCAAGGGCTGGAGATTTC
>TRBJ1-2|.|.|TRBV4-2
CASSPPRGVSGDNYGYTF
TGTGCCAGCAGCCCTCCCCGAGGGGTGTCGGGAGATAACTATGGCTACACCTTC
>TRBJ2-1|.|TRBD2|TRBV12-3/TRBV12-4
CASTTGGSLNEQFF
TGTGCCAGCACCACTGGCGGGAGTTTGAATGAGCAGTTCTTC
>TRBJ2-7|.|.|TRBV7-9
CASSMGTRYEQYF
TGTGCCAGCAGCATGGGGACAAGATACGAGCAGTACTTC